These 12 T cell receptor beta chains came from one sample sequenced in a study of cytomegalovirus exposure and HLA in healthy donors. The PCR had 60 Vbeta and 13 Jbeta primers. Sequencing used immunoSEQ multiplex PCR; TCRdb keeps in-frame clones, though not all of them. This sample has fewer than 150,000 clones, with about 73% found just once. The sample taken for sequencing was PBMCs. The receptors were gathered from a woman aged 45-59 years in good health and CMV-seropositive.

The J gene is TRBJ1-2, the V gene TRBV6-1; 9 bases line up with TRBD1. CDR3 length: 14 amino acids. Germline values: CDR1 MNHNS, CDR2 SASEGT. V dropped 4 bases and J dropped 4; count of bases not matched to a gene: 4. CDR3 protein: CASSVDRGLYGYTF. DNA for the CDR3: TGTGCCAGCAGTGTGGACAGGGGACTCTATGGCTACACCTTC.

This chain links TRBV5-1 with TRBJ2-3; D unresolved. V was clipped by 4 bases and J by 0 bases, with 9 bases between them. This CDR3 region has 14 residues. CDR1 and CDR2 (germline): SGHRS, YFSETQ. The CDR3 loop is CASSVIESTDTQYF. The CDR3 bases are TGCGCCAGCAGCGTGATAGAAAGCACAGATACGCAGTATTTT.

This clone has just a few counts. The germline gene is not matched at one end of the junction; a read error may be the cause. This sequence joins TRBV14 and TRBJ1-1; D gene ambiguous. CDR3 length equals 15 residues. Germline V gene data show CDR1 as SGHDN and CDR2 as FVKESK. Here the CDR3 DNA reads TGTTCCAGCAGCCAACAAGGACGGGAGAACACTGAAGCTTTCTTT. Translation gives CSSSQQGRENTEAFF.

This chain joins TRBV6-1 and TRBJ1-6, with no clear D. The V end was cut by 8 bases, the J end by 6 bases, with 11 bases between. Germline V gene lookup returns CDR1 MNHNS and CDR2 SASEGT. The CDR3 covers 13 residues. The CDR3 loop reads CASLARFNSPLHF. CDR3 coding DNA: TGTGCCAGCTTGGCCAGGTTTAATTCACCCCTCCACTTT.

This sequence joins TRBV4-3 and TRBJ1-2; no clear D. Germline V gene data show CDR1 as LGHNA and CDR2 as YSLEER. Trimming cost V 0 bases and J 0 bases, with 8 bases left between them. The CDR3 totals 15 residues. The CDR3 loop is CASSQDGIANYGYTF. CDR3 DNA: TGCGCCAGCAGCCAAGACGGGATAGCTAACTATGGCTACACCTTC.

A note on this clone: Other DNA sequences in this specimen translate into the identical CDR3. The chain combines TRBV18 with TRBJ1-1, with D maybe TRBD1 (5 bases). The germline V gene encodes CDR1 KGHSH and CDR2 LQKENI. The V gene lost 3 bases and the J gene lost 3 bases, with 8 bases spanning the gap. The CDR3 runs to 13 residues. The CDR3, as DNA: TGTGCCAGCTCACCGGGGCAGGACACTGAAGCTTTCTTT. It codes for CASSPGQDTEAFF.

The chain is built from TRBV6-5 and TRBJ2-3; TRBD1 agrees at 10 bases. J lost 3 bases, V lost 5 bases, and 5 bases had no gene match. The CDR3 runs to 15 residues. Per germline, CDR1 MNHEY and CDR2 SVGAGI. The chain's CDR3 is CASSGRDRGTDTQYF. In DNA form, the CDR3 reads TGTGCCAGCAGTGGCCGGGACAGGGGAACAGATACGCAGTATTTT.

There are a few counts of this clone. This chain uses TRBV7-2 with TRBJ1-2, with 7 bases matching TRBD1. This CDR3 region has 13 residues. The V segment lost 6 bases and the J segment 4 bases; nucleotides outside the gene matches: 5. CDR1 and CDR2 (germline): SGHTA, FQGNSA. The CDR3 reads CASRGTVSYGYTF. The CDR3 bases are TGTGCCAGCAGGGGGACAGTAAGCTATGGCTACACCTTC. The complete variable domain, with remaining parts taken from reference TRBV7-2 and TRBJ1-2, reads GAGVSQSPSNKVTEKGKDVELRCDPISGHTALYWYRQSLGQGLEFLIYFQGNSAPDKSGLPSDRFSAERTGGSVSTLTIQRTQQEDSAVYLCASRGTVSYGYTFGSGTRLTVV.

Here the CDR3 reads CASSYRGQETQYF. The CDR3 DNA sequence: TGTGCCAGCAGTTATCGGGGCCAAGAGACCCAGTACTTC. The chain uses TRBV6-5 and TRBJ2-5; D perhaps matches TRBD2 (5 bases). Trimming left V 3 bases short and J 1 base short, with 6 bases between. The CDR3 is 13 residues long. Germline lookup yields CDR1 MNHEY and CDR2 SVGAGI.

CDR3 sequence (DNA): TGCGCCAGCAGCCCGGGACAGGGTTCCTACGAGCAGTACTTC. This sequence encodes CASSPGQGSYEQYF. The chain employs TRBV5-1 and TRBJ2-7; 9 positions match TRBD1. CDR1 and CDR2 from the germline V gene are SGHRS and YFSETQ. The CDR3 totals 14 residues. With 4 bases clipped from V and 1 base from J, the junction kept 3 bases outside the gene matches.

The chain joins TRBV6-5 to TRBJ1-1; 9 bases line up with TRBD1. V was pared by 6 bases and J by 5 bases, with 7 bases of the junction left unmatched. This CDR3 has 14 residues. Per germline, CDR1 MNHEY and CDR2 SVGAGI. This chain's CDR3 is CASRTGTGITEAFF. In nucleotides, the CDR3 is TGTGCCAGCAGAACCGGGACAGGGATAACTGAAGCTTTCTTT.

The gene calls are TRBV6-1 and TRBJ1-1, with 8 positions matching TRBD1. Trimming at V came to 3 bases and at J to 0 bases, leaving 3 bases not matched to a gene. Per germline, CDR1 MNHNS and CDR2 SASEGT. The CDR3 sequence is 15 residues long. CDR3 residues: CASSETGVLNTEAFF. CDR3 bases: TGTGCCAGCAGTGAGACAGGGGTCCTGAACACTGAAGCTTTCTTT.